The 23 T cell receptor beta chains given below trace back to one sample, sequenced in a study of T cell repertoires in cytomegalovirus infection. Antigen specificity for these receptors is unknown. Using its own MiXCR run on the reads, TCRdb lists one record per CDR3 protein. The table shows 54,000 or so distinct CDR3 sequences, with more than 25% occurring only once. Sample: PBMCs, sequenced either directly or after in vitro stimulation (not recorded which). All receptors derive from a human donor in good health (CMV status not recorded). Some clones in this sample may be carry-over from other donors' samples.

The chain employs TRBV20-1 and TRBJ1-1; D unclear. Germline V gives CDR1 DFQATT, CDR2 SNEGSKA (reference sequence). The CDR3 has 13 residues. Trimming removed 3 bases at V and 4 bases at J, with 12 bases between. CDR3 protein: CSARGDRGTEAFF. CDR3 nucleotides: TGCAGTGCTAGGGGAGACCGTGGCACTGAAGCTTTCTTT.

This clonotype appeared once. The chain recombines TRBV6-5 with TRBJ2-7, with D possibly being TRBD2 (6 bases). The CDR3 has 14 amino acids. Germline V gene data show CDR1 as MNHEY and CDR2 as SVGAGI. V lost 11 bases and J 6 bases, leaving 23 bases between the germline ends. Written as DNA, the CDR3 is TGTGCCCCCGAACGCCGCCGGGAGCCTCGCGAGCAGTACTTC. Its translation: CAPERRREPREQYF.

V is TRBV10-3 and J is TRBJ1-2; 8 positions agree with TRBD1. Germline V gene lookup returns CDR1 ENHRY and CDR2 SYGVKD. V lost 11 bases and J lost 5; bases outside the gene matches: 10. The CDR3 loop spans 13 amino acids. In nucleotides, the CDR3 is TGTGCCGCCCACCCGACAGGGGATTATGGCTACACCTTC. This encodes CAAHPTGDYGYTF.

The CDR3 DNA reads TGCAGTGCTAGAGATGAGGGGGGGATTTCTGATGAGCAGTTCTTC. Its protein product is CSARDEGGISDEQFF. This chain joins TRBV20-1 and TRBJ2-1; D might be TRBD2 (7 bases). The germline CDR1 and CDR2 sequences are DFQATT and SNEGSKA (reference sequence). The V end lost 0 bases, the J end lost 8 bases, and 17 bases lay between the germline ends. This CDR3 contains 15 residues.

This chain links TRBV7-6 with TRBJ2-1; TRBD2 matches at 8 bases. J was trimmed by 6 bases and V by 2 bases; bases with no gene match: 6. CDR3 size: 15 residues. The V gene's germline CDR1 is SGHVS and CDR2 FNYEAQ. CDR3 amino acids: CASSLMAGGLNEQFF. CDR3 nucleotides: TGTGCCAGCAGCTTAATGGCGGGGGGACTCAATGAGCAGTTCTTC. Full variable domain (outside the CDR3, taken from reference TRBV7-6 and TRBJ2-1): GAGVSQSPRYKVTKRGQDVALRCDPISGHVSLYWYRQALGQGPEFLTYFNYEAQQDKSGLPNDRFSAERPEGSISTLTIQRTEQRDSAMYRCASSLMAGGLNEQFFGPGTRLTVL.

Only a few counts were recorded for this clonotype. The chain uses TRBV7-6 and TRBJ2-1; 9 bases are shared with TRBD1. The germline V gene encodes CDR1 SGHVS and CDR2 FNYEAQ. CDR3 length equals 15 residues. J lost 8 bases, V lost 5 bases, and 10 bases had no gene match. CDR3 amino acids: CASSILQGQGYEQFF. CDR3 bases: TGTGCCAGCAGCATCCTCCAGGGACAGGGTTATGAGCAGTTCTTC. The whole variable domain, filled in from reference TRBV7-6 and TRBJ2-1, reads GAGVSQSPRYKVTKRGQDVALRCDPISGHVSLYWYRQALGQGPEFLTYFNYEAQQDKSGLPNDRFSAERPEGSISTLTIQRTEQRDSAMYRCASSILQGQGYEQFFGPGTRLTVL.

The chain employs TRBV27 and TRBJ1-5, with D maybe TRBD1 (5 bases). Trimming cost V 5 bases and J 5 bases, with 10 bases left between them. Germline CDR1 reads MNHEY; CDR2 reads SMNVEV (reference sequence). The CDR3 is 13 amino acids. CDR3 protein: CASSRQTHQPQHF. DNA for the CDR3: TGTGCCAGCAGTCGACAGACGCATCAGCCCCAGCATTTT.

This clonotype appeared a few times. The genes are TRBV11-2 and TRBJ1-1, with D perhaps TRBD1 (5 bases). This CDR3 has 17 amino acids. The germline V and J ends were trimmed by 1 base and 4 bases, with 19 bases remaining between them. Germline-derived CDR1 and CDR2 are SGHAT and FQNNGV. The CDR3: CASSLVSWGVVGTEAFF. The CDR3 DNA sequence: TGTGCCAGCAGCTTAGTTTCCTGGGGGGTGGTCGGCACTGAAGCTTTCTTT. Full variable domain (missing parts from reference TRBV11-2 and TRBJ1-1): EAGVAQSPRYKIIEKRQSVAFWCNPISGHATLYWYQQILGQGPKLLIQFQNNGVVDDSQLPKDRFSAERLKGVDSTLKIQPAKLEDSAVYLCASSLVSWGVVGTEAFFGQGTRLTVV.

This clonotype was detected only a few times. The chain links TRBV29-1 to TRBJ1-5; D may be TRBD1 (6 bases). Per germline, CDR1 SQVTM and CDR2 ANQGSEA. The V end was cut by 4 bases, the J end by 7 bases, with 14 bases between. This CDR3 comprises 13 residues. The CDR3 sequence: CSVATGSRQPQHF. CDR3 DNA: TGCAGCGTTGCAACAGGGTCACGCCAGCCCCAGCATTTT.

This chain connects TRBV20-1 to TRBJ2-3; D call uncertain. The CDR3 runs to 12 residues. Germline V gives CDR1 DFQATT, CDR2 SNEGSKA (reference sequence). V dropped 5 bases and J dropped 4 bases, with 10 bases sitting between them. The chain's CDR3 is CSAGTQSDTQYF. The CDR3 nucleotides are TGCAGTGCTGGAACACAGTCAGATACGCAGTATTTT.

This clonotype was picked up many times. The chain carries TRBV7-2 and TRBJ1-1; D remains ambiguous. The CDR3 is made up of 13 amino acids. Germline values: CDR1 SGHTA, CDR2 FQGNSA. V lost 5 bases, J lost 1 base, and 8 bases lay in between. The CDR3 DNA sequence: TGTGCCAGCAGCCCACAACAGAACACTGAAGCTTTCTTT. Encoded protein: CASSPQQNTEAFF.

The gene calls are TRBV28 and TRBJ1-5; D ambiguous. CDR3 size: 16 residues. The germline gives CDR1 MDHEN, CDR2 SYDVKM. V shed 3 bases and J shed 0 bases, with 12 bases lying between them. CDR3 bases: TGTGCCAGCAGTTTCCTACGACGAGATAGCAATCAGCCCCAGCATTTT. Residues: CASSFLRRDSNQPQHF.

This clonotype was seen a handful of times. This chain connects TRBV27 to TRBJ2-1; TRBD1 agrees at 8 bases. Per germline, CDR1 MNHEY and CDR2 SMNVEV (reference sequence). Trimming removed 7 bases from V and 2 bases from J; junction bases left unmatched: 4. The length of the CDR3 is 14 residues. The CDR3 protein is CASTQDRAYNEQFF. DNA for the CDR3: TGTGCCAGCACTCAGGACAGGGCCTACAATGAGCAGTTCTTC.

This clonotype was observed a few times. This chain joins TRBV7-2 and TRBJ2-2; D possibly corresponds to TRBD2 (6 bases). The CDR3 covers 16 residues. The germline V gene has CDR1 SGHTA and CDR2 FQGNSA. V lost 0 bases and J 1 base, leaving 9 bases between the germline ends. This CDR3 is CASSLAGGGNTGELFF. Written as DNA, the CDR3 is TGTGCCAGCAGCTTAGCGGGAGGTGGGAACACCGGGGAGCTGTTTTTT.

This chain uses TRBV6-2 or TRBV6-3 with TRBJ1-2; D unresolved. The CDR3 is made up of 16 amino acids. Germline V gene lookup returns CDR1 MNHEY and CDR2 SVGEGT. V lost 0 bases to trimming and J lost 6 bases, with 17 bases between them. The CDR3 nucleotides are TGTGCCAGCAGTTACTCACCCCTCCTTGGTGGGAATGGCTACACCTTC. Protein sequence: CASSYSPLLGGNGYTF.

The genes are TRBV7-6 and TRBJ2-1; 12 bases map to TRBD2. Trimming took 3 bases from V and 10 from J; bases not matched to a gene: 13. The CDR3 has 17 residues. Germline V gene lookup returns CDR1 SGHVS and CDR2 FNYEAQ. CDR3 protein: CASSFFAASSGGGEQFF. The CDR3, as DNA: TGTGCCAGCAGCTTCTTCGCCGCTTCTAGCGGGGGGGGAGAGCAGTTCTTC.

The rearrangement links TRBV12-3 or TRBV12-4 to TRBJ2-1; unclear D gene. V dropped 1 base and J dropped 6 bases, with 13 bases sitting between them. This CDR3 is built from 15 residues. CDR3 bases: TGTGCCAGCAGTTTAGGGCTAACGAGAAGCAATGAGCAGTTCTTC. Translating gives CASSLGLTRSNEQFF.

This clonotype was counted a few times. The chain has TRBV15 and TRBJ1-1, with unresolved D. Trimming stripped 3 bases from V and 2 bases from J, with 7 bases between. Germline V gene sequence: CDR1 LNHNV, CDR2 YYDKDF (reference sequence). CDR3 length: 13 residues. The chain's CDR3 is CATSSPGNTEAFF. The CDR3 bases are TGTGCCACCAGCAGTCCAGGAAACACTGAAGCTTTCTTT.

The chain is built from TRBV6-2 or TRBV6-3 and TRBJ2-7; D remains unclear. Germline V gives CDR1 MNHEY, CDR2 SVGEGT. V was clipped by 7 bases and J by 0 bases, with 16 bases between them. The CDR3 has 15 amino acids. This CDR3 reads CASTTGPTDSYEQYF. For the CDR3, the DNA is TGTGCCAGCACCACGGGTCCTACGGACTCCTACGAGCAGTACTTC.

The chain uses TRBV7-2 and TRBJ2-1; 15 bases fit TRBD2. The CDR3 contains 17 residues. The trim removed 2 bases at V and 8 bases at J, leaving 7 bases unmatched. Germline CDR1 SGHTA, CDR2 FQGNSA. The CDR3 sequence is CASSLMRTSGGAYEQFF. As DNA, the CDR3 is TGTGCCAGCAGCTTAATGAGGACTAGCGGGGGGGCATATGAGCAGTTCTTC.

This chain links TRBV6-8 with TRBJ2-3, with TRBD2 identical over 9 bases. Germline CDR1 MNHGY, CDR2 SAAAGT. CDR3 size: 15 residues. V shed 6 bases and J 4 bases; nucleotides not matched to a gene: 8. The CDR3 nucleotides are TGTGCCAGCAGAGCCATAGCGGGAGAATCAGATACGCAGTATTTT. Amino acids: CASRAIAGESDTQYF.

This clonotype appeared many times. This chain uses TRBV4-3 with TRBJ2-3; D might be TRBD1 or TRBD2, each matching 5 bases. CDR3 size: 16 residues. Germline V gene lookup returns CDR1 LGHNA and CDR2 YSLEER. V was pared by 3 bases and J by 3 bases, with 16 bases between. The CDR3 is CASSHRDPRGTDTQYF. The CDR3 region has the DNA TGCGCCAGCAGCCACCGGGACCCCCGAGGGACAGATACGCAGTATTTT.

This clonotype was seen at least ten times. This chain joins TRBV7-6 and TRBJ2-3, with 12 positions matching TRBD2. This CDR3 spans 17 amino acids. With 4 bases clipped from V and 2 bases from J, the junction kept 7 bases outside the gene matches. CDR1 is SGHVS and CDR2 is FNYEAQ in the germline V gene. CDR3 sequence: CASSWGTSGWYTDTQYF. The CDR3 region has the DNA TGTGCCAGCAGCTGGGGGACTAGCGGGTGGTACACAGATACGCAGTATTTT. The full variable domain, in which reference TRBV7-6 and TRBJ2-3 provide the parts outside the CDR3, is GAGVSQSPRYKVTKRGQDVALRCDPISGHVSLYWYRQALGQGPEFLTYFNYEAQQDKSGLPNDRFSAERPEGSISTLTIQRTEQRDSAMYRCASSWGTSGWYTDTQYFGPGTRLTVL.